This T cell receptor beta chain was profiled in a study of cytomegalovirus exposure and HLA in healthy donors. Points from the study as a whole: Confirmation in vitro established that a few CMV-associated chains were specific for CMV antigens. TCR beta V segments were, for the most part, productive about 87% or about 30% of the time in an earlier analysis. Later on, an analysis found that several of the most significant clusters appeared to be linked to common viral pathogens, which included parvovirus B19. DRB1 showed the most TCR associations and HLA-C the fewest in a later analysis, as rates varied by HLA locus.

This clone has only a few counts. Its antigen is not identified. The PCR was carried out with 60 Vbeta primers and 13 Jbeta primers. Measured with immunoSEQ multiplex PCR; TCRdb has only the in-frame clones, and not every one. The repertoire has around 150,000 clones, over 75% of them found once; the top ten carry just under 1%. The CDR3 runs 15 residues. The germline V gene encodes CDR1 PRHDT and CDR2 FYEKMQ (reference sequence). The ends lost 5 bases at V and 8 bases at J; junction bases unmatched: 8. Specimen: PBMCs. This sequence was found in a woman aged 50 to 60 in good health and CMV-seropositive. This chain connects TRBV13 to TRBJ1-4, with 10 nucleotides matching TRBD1. DNA of the CDR3: TGTGCCAGCAGCGCGGCCGGGACAGGGGTGGAAAAACTGTTTTTT. Translated: CASSAAGTGVEKLFF.